The T cell receptor beta chain described here comes from a study of graft-versus-host responses after intestinal transplantation (dated by TCRdb to the early 2020s). For the wider study: Recipients received multivisceral, liver-intestinal, or isolated intestinal transplants. All recipients received anti-thymocyte globulin induction followed by maintenance tacrolimus and steroids for approximately 3 years. Bulk TCR-beta CDR3 sequencing was used to track graft-versus-host and host-versus-graft alloreactive T cell clones in the graft, circulation and bone marrow after intestinal transplantation. To identify alloreactive clones, pre-transplant mixed lymphocyte reaction products were sequenced and then compared with unstimulated pre-transplant donor and recipient T cells. A cohort of some 24 intestinal transplant recipients, including one retransplant, was enrolled, and a few patients lacking pretransplant specimens were excluded. Donor T cell macrochimerism was defined as a peak of at least 4% donor T cells among recipient peripheral blood mononuclear cells. Rather than going through the commercial service, samples from a few later patients were sequenced in-house on an Illumina MiSeq and processed with MiXCR. What the study reported, not specific to this receptor: GvH clones were detected in recipient bone marrow, and some of these GvH clones were observed earlier in ileal mucosa or blood, consistent with an intestinal mucosal origin. Early after transplant, peak levels of circulating GvH clones were associated with declines in HvG clones. The relatively low number and heterogeneity of intestinal transplant patients limited the conclusions. In the allografts of patients with donor T cell macrochimerism, GvH to HvG T cell clonal ratios were high.

Blood samples were collected up to 4 times in the first month after transplant and then at least monthly when available. Counted from cysteine to phenylalanine, this CDR3 has 18 amino acids. Just the 54-base CDR3 DNA is kept, in frame starting at base 1. With regard to this clone: The specificity of this receptor is unknown. One base away there is no much larger clone; base qualities are not given.

Libraries came from the immunoSEQ multiplex PCR assay. Adaptive Biotechnologies carried out high-throughput TCR-beta CDR3 sequencing of genomic DNA for most patients. In the original analysis: Adaptive's ImmunoSEQ software was the source of the TCR sequencing data for 18 patients, while a few other patients were processed with MiXCR and VDJtools. Because the origin of CDR3 nucleotide sequences shared between donor and recipient could not be assigned, those sequences were removed. At least 2-fold expansion over unstimulated cells and a minimum CFSE-low frequency of 0.002% (template counts) or 0.001% (read counts) were required for clones to be classified as alloreactive. A clone was considered mappable if detected in the sequenced pre-transplant spleen, lymph node, or MLR CFSE-low populations of the donor or recipient. The cumulative frequency of alloreactive clones was calculated as a percentage of all sequences, weighted by copy number. TCRdb holds this immuneACCESS table with in-frame rearrangements only. Some clones are missing; in checked studies, unresolved V genes explain under half, and the rest has no known cause. Clone size and the V and J calls come from that table; the DNA yielded D and trimming. Within this sample are thousands of clones, with approximately 94% of them counted one time only. In total, the top ten clones hold 1% to 1.5% of the sample.

The rearranged segments are TRBV21-1 and TRBJ1-6. TRBV21-1 is a pseudogene segment. The sequence derives from a human patient who received an intestinal transplant, so some T cells may come from the graft donor. Sequencing was performed on PBMCs, taken 11 days after intestinal transplantation. The CDR3 is CASRRYLAHIHHNSPLHF. Read as DNA, the sequence is TGTGCCAGCAGAAGGTATTTAGCACACATACATCATAATTCACCCCTCCACTTT.